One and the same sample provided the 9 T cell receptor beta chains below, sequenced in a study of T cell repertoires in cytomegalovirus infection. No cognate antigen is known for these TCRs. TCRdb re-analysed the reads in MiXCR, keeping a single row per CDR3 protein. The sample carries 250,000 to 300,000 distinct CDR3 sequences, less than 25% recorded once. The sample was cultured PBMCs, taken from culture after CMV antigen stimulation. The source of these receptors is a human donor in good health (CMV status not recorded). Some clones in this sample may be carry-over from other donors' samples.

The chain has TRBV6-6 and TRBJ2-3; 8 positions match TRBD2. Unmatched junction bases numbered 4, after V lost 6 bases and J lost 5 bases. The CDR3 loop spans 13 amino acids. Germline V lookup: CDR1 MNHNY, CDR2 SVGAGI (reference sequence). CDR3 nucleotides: TGTGCCAGCAGGATGGGACTAGAAGATACGCAGTATTTT. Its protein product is CASRMGLEDTQYF.

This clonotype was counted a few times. DNA for the CDR3: TGTGCCACCAGTCGGTGGGATATCCCCTACAATGAGCAGTTCTTC. As protein: CATSRWDIPYNEQFF. The chain carries TRBV15 and TRBJ2-1; D not certain. Germline V gene sequence: CDR1 LNHNV, CDR2 YYDKDF (reference sequence). CDR3 length equals 15 residues. Trimming took off 6 bases at V and 2 bases at J, with 14 bases between the two ends.

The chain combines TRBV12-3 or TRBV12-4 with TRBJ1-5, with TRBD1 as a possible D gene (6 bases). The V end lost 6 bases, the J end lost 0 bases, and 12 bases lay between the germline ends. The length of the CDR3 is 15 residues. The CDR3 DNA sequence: TGTGCCAGCAGACAACAGGGAAGTAGCAATCAGCCCCAGCATTTT. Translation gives CASRQQGSSNQPQHF.

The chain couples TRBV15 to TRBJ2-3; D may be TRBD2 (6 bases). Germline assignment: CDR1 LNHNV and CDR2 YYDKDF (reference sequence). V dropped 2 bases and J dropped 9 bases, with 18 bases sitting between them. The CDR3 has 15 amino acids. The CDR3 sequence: CATSRSSASLRTQYF. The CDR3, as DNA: TGTGCCACCAGCAGATCTAGCGCTTCCTTGAGGACGCAGTATTTT.

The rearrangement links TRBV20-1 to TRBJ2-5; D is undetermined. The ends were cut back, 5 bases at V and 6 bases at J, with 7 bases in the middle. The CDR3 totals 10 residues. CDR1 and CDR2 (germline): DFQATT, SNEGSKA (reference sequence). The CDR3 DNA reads TGCAGTGCTCCTAATCAGACCCAGTACTTC. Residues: CSAPNQTQYF.

CDR3 bases: TGTGCCAGCAGCCTATGGATGTCCGCTAACTATGGCTACACCTTC. Its translation is CASSLWMSANYGYTF. The chain joins TRBV5-8 to TRBJ1-2; D ambiguous. V gave up 4 bases and J gave up 0 bases, with 13 bases separating them. The CDR3 extends over 15 amino acids. Germline values: CDR1 SGHTS, CDR2 YDEGEE. Full variable domain (outside the CDR3, taken from reference TRBV5-8 and TRBJ1-2): EAGVTQSPTHLIKTRGQQATLRCSPISGHTSVYWYQQALGLGLQFLLWYDEGEERNRGNFPPRFSGRQFPNYSSELNVNALELEDSALYLCASSLWMSANYGYTFGSGTRLTVV.

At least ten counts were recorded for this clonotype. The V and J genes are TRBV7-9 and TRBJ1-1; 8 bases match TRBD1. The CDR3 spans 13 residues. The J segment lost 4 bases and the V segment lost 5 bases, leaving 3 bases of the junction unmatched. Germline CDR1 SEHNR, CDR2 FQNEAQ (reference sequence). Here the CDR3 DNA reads TGTGCCAGCAGCGAAACAGGGGGCACTGAAGCTTTCTTT. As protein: CASSETGGTEAFF. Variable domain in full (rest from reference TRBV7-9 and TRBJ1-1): DTGVSQNPRHKITKRGQNVTFRCDPISEHNRLYWYRQTLGQGPEFLTYFQNEAQLEKSRLLSDRFSAERPKGSFSTLEIQRTEQGDSAMYLCASSETGGTEAFFGQGTRLTVV.

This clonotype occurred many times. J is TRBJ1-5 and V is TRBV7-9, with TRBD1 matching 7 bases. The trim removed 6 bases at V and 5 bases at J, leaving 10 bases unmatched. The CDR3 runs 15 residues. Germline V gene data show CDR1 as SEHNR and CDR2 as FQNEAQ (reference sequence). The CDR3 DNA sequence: TGTGCCAGCAGTTTAATAGGGGGCGCAGATCAGCCCCAGCATTTT. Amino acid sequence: CASSLIGGADQPQHF. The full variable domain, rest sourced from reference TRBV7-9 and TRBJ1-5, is DTGVSQNPRHKITKRGQNVTFRCDPISEHNRLYWYRQTLGQGPEFLTYFQNEAQLEKSRLLSDRFSAERPKGSFSTLEIQRTEQGDSAMYLCASSLIGGADQPQHFGDGTRLSIL.

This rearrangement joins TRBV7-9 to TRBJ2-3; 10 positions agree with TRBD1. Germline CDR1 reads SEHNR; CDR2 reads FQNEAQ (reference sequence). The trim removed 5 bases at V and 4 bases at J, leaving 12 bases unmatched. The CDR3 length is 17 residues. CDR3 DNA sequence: TGTGCCAGCAGCCGCAACTCCGGGACAGGGGTGGCAGATACGCAGTATTTT. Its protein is CASSRNSGTGVADTQYF. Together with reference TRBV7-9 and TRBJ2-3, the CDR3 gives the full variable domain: DTGVSQNPRHKITKRGQNVTFRCDPISEHNRLYWYRQTLGQGPEFLTYFQNEAQLEKSRLLSDRFSAERPKGSFSTLEIQRTEQGDSAMYLCASSRNSGTGVADTQYFGPGTRLTVL.